This T cell receptor beta chain was identified in a study of vaccination and CD4 T cells after COVID-19. Study context: Cultures designated as controls were supplied with a CEFX pool, an HIV-1 Nef pool, or no peptide.

The Oncomine TCR Beta short-read assay was what sequenced the DNA obtained from cultured CD4+ T cells. TCRdb called the PCR reads again in MiXCR, with one record for every CDR3 protein. The repertoire holds 15,000 to 20,000 distinct CDR3 sequences, with 40% to 55% as singletons. This clonotype was recorded once. Antigen: not known. The treatment was: approximately 9-day PBMC culture with coronavirus spike peptide pools or control peptides (ViraFEST assay). Following expansion of antigen-specific T cells with peptide pools, ViraFEST then sequenced TCRs. Each well received a few million PBMCs, cultured with around 10 IU/ml IL-2 and 10 ug/ml peptide pools. This CDR3 spans 12 amino acids. Trimming took off 7 bases at V and 3 bases at J, with 9 bases between the two ends. CDR1 and CDR2 (germline): LNHDA, SQIVND (reference sequence). Points from the study as a whole: Spike mono-reactive status applied to 304 of 307 vaccine-specific clones in convalescent patients.

The chain employs TRBV19 and TRBJ1-2, with a weak D call TRBD1 (5 bases). This sample comprised CD4+ T cells from blood, cultured in vitro, obtained before SARS-CoV-2 vaccination. The TCR was taken from a human donor who had recovered from COVID-19. The CDR3 coding sequence is TGTGCCAGTACAGGGTTGTACTATGGCTACACCTTC. It yields the protein CASTGLYYGYTF.